A selection of T cell receptor beta chains follows, all from one sample in a study of response to subunit inactivated influenza vaccine. One entry per CDR3 protein results from TCRdb running MiXCR on the RT-PCR reads. Of just under 550,000 distinct CDR3 sequences in the sample, approximately 24% were seen once. The same data also contributed to another study, on T cells expressing NK-cell markers.

The input for sequencing was CD4+ T cells sorted from PBMCs, taken less than 13 days after vaccination. The receptors originated from a man aged 45-65 years who received an inactivated influenza vaccine. The CDR3 runs from the conserved cysteine through the conserved F or W.

CDR3	V	J
CASSVTGQIIQPQHF	TRBV2	TRBJ1-5
CASSFSADSEQFF	TRBV7-6	TRBJ2-1
CSARESSGRFAGELFF	TRBV20-1	TRBJ2-2
CSVGDRGQIYGYTF	TRBV29-1	TRBJ1-2
CASKGGGAKNIQYF	TRBV19	TRBJ2-4
CAWTRQGNTGELFF	TRBV30	TRBJ2-2
CSARDGARDNQPQHF	TRBV20-1	TRBJ1-5
CASSVGGASSNEQFF	TRBV9	TRBJ2-1
CASSQDASTQYF	TRBV14	TRBJ2-3
CASTLRGLVNEQFF	TRBV6-1	TRBJ2-1
CANQRLAGGPQYF	TRBV28	TRBJ2-7
CASSYARTGGSEAFF	TRBV6-2/TRBV6-3	TRBJ1-1
CASSLRGQGRAFF	TRBV12-3/TRBV12-4	TRBJ1-1
CASSFSFLATYNEQFF	TRBV5-6	TRBJ2-1
CASSSAVRETQYF	TRBV7-2	TRBJ2-5
CASSLVWTSGTPKQYF	TRBV13	TRBJ2-3
CASSQDNRQGVGTQYF	TRBV5-1	TRBJ2-5
CASSPTSGYEQYF	TRBV18	TRBJ2-7
CASSLGTIAGNTIYF	TRBV12-3/TRBV12-4	TRBJ1-3
CSVEHYNEQFF	TRBV29-1	TRBJ2-1
CASSVDWNEQFF	TRBV9	TRBJ2-1
CSASFADTQYF	TRBV20-1	TRBJ2-3
CASSGHRHGYTF	TRBV6-6	TRBJ1-2
CASSLALPSAGATYNEQFF	TRBV7-8	TRBJ2-1
CSATGTKGEGYTF	TRBV20-1	TRBJ1-2